The clone carrying this TCR beta chain appeared many times. Bone marrow was sampled from every patient at the time of active disease. Molecular barcoded adaptors covering alpha/delta and beta/gamma chains were used on approximately 400 ng RNA. TCRdb recomputed calls from the reads with MiXCR, one row per CDR3 protein. The sample consists of 37,000 or so distinct CDR3 sequences, approximately 14% of them appearing once. The source of the sample is a study of read filtering for tumor transcriptome and immune sequencing. Study information: Patients were approximately 17 male and some 15 female, mean age 65.9 years, range roughly 47 to 85. Eight or nine patients were R-ISS I, 16 were R-ISS II, six or seven were R-ISS III. DNase treatment preceded whole-transcriptome library preparation.

Source material: a population of CD138-negative cells sorted from bone marrow. This sequence originates from a donor aged 40 or over with multiple myeloma.

CDR3 nucleotides: TGTGCCAGCAACGACCCACCAGGAACTAGCCGGGGTCATGAGCAGTTCTTC. Its translation is CASNDPPGTSRGHEQFF. V usage is TRBV6-2 or TRBV6-3 and J usage is TRBJ2-1, with a weak D call TRBD2 (6 bases). Trimming removed 7 bases at V and 8 bases at J, with 27 bases between. Germline CDR1 reads MNHEY; CDR2 reads SVGEGT. CDR3 size: 17 residues.